This TCR beta chain was observed in a study of cytomegalovirus exposure and HLA in healthy donors. This CDR3 region has 16 residues. The V segment lost 5 bases and the J segment 1 base; nucleotides outside the gene matches: 7. The germline V gene has CDR1 SGHTS and CDR2 YDEGEE. Comments on this clone: The antigen is not known.

Study outcomes and limitations: In a later analysis, roughly 17,000 TCR beta sequences were associated with HLA alleles at 0.05 false discovery rate.

The PCR contained 60 Vbeta and 13 Jbeta primers. The table came from immunoSEQ multiplex PCR; TCRdb's copy has only in-frame clones and leaves some out. This sample's clone table lists 75,000 to 95,000 clones. This sequence originates from a woman between 55 and 75 years old in good health and CMV-seronegative. J is TRBJ2-3 and V is TRBV5-8; the match to TRBD2 covers 10 bases. The source material was PBMCs. In DNA form, the CDR3 reads TGTGCCAGCAGTAAAGCCGGGACTAGCGGCACAGATACGCAGTATTTT. This gives the protein CASSKAGTSGTDTQYF.